The sequence of this T cell receptor beta chain was determined in a study of regulatory T cells in long-lasting Graves disease. The study's findings and limits: Accuracy could have been hurt by small sample size.

The J segment lost 6 bases and the V segment lost 5 bases, leaving 17 bases of the junction unmatched. The germline V gene encodes CDR1 DFQATT and CDR2 SNEGSKA (reference sequence). The CDR3 is 16 residues long. Time point given: newly diagnosed GD, antithyroid drugs for less than 3 months. PBMC-extracted RNA yielded the TCR library. This clonotype has at least ten counts. Its specificity is unknown. Construction of TCR beta libraries relied on iRepertoire HTBI primers and on Arm-PCR targeting CDR3 regions. TCRdb redid the calling of the multiplex PCR reads with MiXCR, one entry per CDR3 protein. The sample gives 500,000 or so distinct CDR3 sequences, about 16% of which show up once; 20% to 25% is in the top ten. Separately, the same data were catalogued under a study of T cells in Graves' hyperthyroidism and ophthalmopathy. That report adds: HTBI primers were employed in a first-round RT-PCR of the TCR CDR3.

The TCR sequence derives from a woman aged 40 to 65 with Graves disease. V usage is TRBV20-1 and J usage is TRBJ2-3, with 7 bases that match TRBD1. This specimen was peripheral blood mononuclear cells (PBMCs), taken at new diagnosis, from a patient treated with antithyroid drugs. CDR3 coding DNA: TGCAGTGCTCGGACGGACAGGAGAGATTGGCCGGATACGCAGTATTTT. Protein product: CSARTDRRDWPDTQYF.